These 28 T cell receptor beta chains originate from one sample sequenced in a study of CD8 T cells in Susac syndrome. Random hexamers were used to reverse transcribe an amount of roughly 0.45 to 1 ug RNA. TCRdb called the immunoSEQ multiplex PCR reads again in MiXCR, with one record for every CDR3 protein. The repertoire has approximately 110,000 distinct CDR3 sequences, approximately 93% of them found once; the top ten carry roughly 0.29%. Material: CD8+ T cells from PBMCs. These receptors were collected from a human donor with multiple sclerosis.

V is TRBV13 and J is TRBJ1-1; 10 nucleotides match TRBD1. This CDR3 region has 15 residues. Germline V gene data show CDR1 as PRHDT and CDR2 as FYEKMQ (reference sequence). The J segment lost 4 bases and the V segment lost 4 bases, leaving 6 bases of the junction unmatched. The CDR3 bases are TGTGCCAGCAGCTCCGGACAGGGGGACACCACTGAAGCTTTCTTT. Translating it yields CASSSGQGDTTEAFF.

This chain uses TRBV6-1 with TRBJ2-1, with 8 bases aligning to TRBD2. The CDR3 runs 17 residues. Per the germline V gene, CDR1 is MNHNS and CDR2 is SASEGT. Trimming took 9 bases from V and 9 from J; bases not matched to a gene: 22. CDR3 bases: TGTGCCAGTGGCCCCCCGCACGCGGGGGGACCGCAGGGTGAGCAGTTCTTC. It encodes CASGPPHAGGPQGEQFF.

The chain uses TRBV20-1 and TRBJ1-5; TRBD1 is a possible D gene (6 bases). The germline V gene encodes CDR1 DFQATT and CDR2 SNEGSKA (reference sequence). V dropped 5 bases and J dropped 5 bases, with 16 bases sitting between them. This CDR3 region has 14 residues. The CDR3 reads CSAGTGSPDQPQHF. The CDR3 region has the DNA TGCAGTGCTGGAACAGGGAGCCCGGATCAGCCCCAGCATTTT.

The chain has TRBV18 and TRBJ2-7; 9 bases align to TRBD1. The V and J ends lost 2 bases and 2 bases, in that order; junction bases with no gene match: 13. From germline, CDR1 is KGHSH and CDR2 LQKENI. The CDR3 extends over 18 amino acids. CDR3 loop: CASSPAGTGQGSPYEQYV. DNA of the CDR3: TGTGCCAGCTCACCAGCAGGTACCGGACAGGGGTCACCCTACGAGCAGTACGTC.

The CDR3 spells CSVERQYGNNEQFF. The CDR3, as DNA: TGCAGCGTTGAACGACAGTACGGGAACAATGAGCAGTTCTTC. The chain links TRBV29-1 to TRBJ2-1; D assignment may be TRBD1 or TRBD2 (5 bases each). The V gene lost 2 bases and the J gene lost 5 bases, with 13 bases spanning the gap. This CDR3 is 14 amino acids long. Germline assignment: CDR1 SQVTM and CDR2 ANQGSEA.

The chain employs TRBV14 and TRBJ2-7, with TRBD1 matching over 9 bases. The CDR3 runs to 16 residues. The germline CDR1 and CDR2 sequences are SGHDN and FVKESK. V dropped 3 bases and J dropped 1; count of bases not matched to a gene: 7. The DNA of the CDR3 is TGTGCCAGCAGCCACCCGGGACAGGGCCGTTCCTACGAGCAGTACTTC. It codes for CASSHPGQGRSYEQYF.

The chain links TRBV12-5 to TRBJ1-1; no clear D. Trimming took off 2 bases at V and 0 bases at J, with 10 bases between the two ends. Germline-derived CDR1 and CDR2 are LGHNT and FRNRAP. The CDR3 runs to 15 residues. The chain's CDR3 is CASGLLLGLNTEAFF. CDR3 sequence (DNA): TGTGCTAGTGGTTTGCTCTTAGGCTTGAACACTGAAGCTTTCTTT.

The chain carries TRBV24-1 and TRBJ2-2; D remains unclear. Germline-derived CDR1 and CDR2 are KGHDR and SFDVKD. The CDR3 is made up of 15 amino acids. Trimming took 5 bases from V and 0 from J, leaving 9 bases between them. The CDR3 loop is CATSAETANTGELFF. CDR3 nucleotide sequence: TGTGCCACCAGTGCCGAGACGGCGAACACCGGGGAGCTGTTTTTT.

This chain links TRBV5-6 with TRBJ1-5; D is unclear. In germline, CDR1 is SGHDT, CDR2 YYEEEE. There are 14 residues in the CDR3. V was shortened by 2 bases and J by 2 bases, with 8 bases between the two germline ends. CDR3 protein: CASSFGRGNQPQHF. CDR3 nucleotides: TGTGCCAGCAGCTTTGGGAGGGGCAATCAGCCCCAGCATTTT. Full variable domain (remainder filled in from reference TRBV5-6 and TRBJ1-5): DAGVTQSPTHLIKTRGQQVTLRCSPKSGHDTVSWYQQALGQGPQFIFQYYEEEERQRGNFPDRFSGHQFPNYSSELNVNALLLGDSALYLCASSFGRGNQPQHFGDGTRLSIL.

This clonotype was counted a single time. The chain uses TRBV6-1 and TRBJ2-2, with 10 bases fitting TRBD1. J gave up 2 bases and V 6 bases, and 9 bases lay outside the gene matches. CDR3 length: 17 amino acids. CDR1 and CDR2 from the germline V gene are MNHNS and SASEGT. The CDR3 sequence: CASSPNPTGGNTGELFF. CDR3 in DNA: TGTGCCAGCAGCCCAAACCCGACAGGGGGCAACACCGGGGAGCTGTTTTTT.

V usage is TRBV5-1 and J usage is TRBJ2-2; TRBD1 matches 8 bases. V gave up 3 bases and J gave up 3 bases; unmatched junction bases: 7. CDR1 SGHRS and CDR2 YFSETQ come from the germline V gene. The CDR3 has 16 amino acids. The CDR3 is CASSSQGARYTGELFF. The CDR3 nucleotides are TGCGCCAGCAGCTCGCAGGGGGCTCGTTACACCGGGGAGCTGTTTTTT. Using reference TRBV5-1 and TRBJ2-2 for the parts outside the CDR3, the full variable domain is KAGVTQTPRYLIKTRGQQVTLSCSPISGHRSVSWYQQTPGQGLQFLFEYFSETQRNKGNFPGRFSGRQFSNSRSEMNVSTLELGDSALYLCASSSQGARYTGELFFGEGSRLTVL.

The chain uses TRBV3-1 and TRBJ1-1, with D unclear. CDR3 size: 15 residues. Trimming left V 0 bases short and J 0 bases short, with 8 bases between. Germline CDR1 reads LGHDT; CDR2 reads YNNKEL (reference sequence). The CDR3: CASSQDDGMNTEAFF. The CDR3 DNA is TGTGCCAGCAGCCAAGATGACGGGATGAACACTGAAGCTTTCTTT.

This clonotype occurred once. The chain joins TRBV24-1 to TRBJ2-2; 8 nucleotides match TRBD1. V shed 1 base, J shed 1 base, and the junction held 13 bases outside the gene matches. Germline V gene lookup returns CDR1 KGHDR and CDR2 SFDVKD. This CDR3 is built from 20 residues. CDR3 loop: CATSDFPPPWTGWNTGELFF. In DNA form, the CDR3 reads TGTGCCACCAGTGATTTCCCCCCCCCGTGGACAGGGTGGAACACCGGGGAGCTGTTTTTT.

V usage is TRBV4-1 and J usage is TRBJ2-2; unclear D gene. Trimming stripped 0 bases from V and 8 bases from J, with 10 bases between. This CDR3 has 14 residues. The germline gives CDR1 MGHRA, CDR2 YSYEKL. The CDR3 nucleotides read TGCGCCAGCAGCCAAGATGGGGTTTTAGGGGAGCTGTTTTTT. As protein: CASSQDGVLGELFF.

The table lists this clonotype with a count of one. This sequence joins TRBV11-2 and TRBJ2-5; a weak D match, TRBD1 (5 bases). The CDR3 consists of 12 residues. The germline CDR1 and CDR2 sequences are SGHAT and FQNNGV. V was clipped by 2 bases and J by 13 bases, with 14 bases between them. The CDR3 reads CASSLIRAPGYF. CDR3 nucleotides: TGTGCCAGCAGCTTAATCAGGGCCCCAGGGTACTTC. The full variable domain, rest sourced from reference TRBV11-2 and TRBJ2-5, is EAGVAQSPRYKIIEKRQSVAFWCNPISGHATLYWYQQILGQGPKLLIQFQNNGVVDDSQLPKDRFSAERLKGVDSTLKIQPAKLEDSAVYLCASSLIRAPGYFGPGTRLLVL.

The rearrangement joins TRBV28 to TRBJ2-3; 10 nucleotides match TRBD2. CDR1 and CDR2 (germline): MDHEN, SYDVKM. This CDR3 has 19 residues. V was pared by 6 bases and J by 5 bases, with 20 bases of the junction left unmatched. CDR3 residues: CASSPFSMSSGGPLDTQYF. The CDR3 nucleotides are TGTGCCAGCAGCCCATTTTCAATGTCTAGCGGGGGCCCCTTAGATACGCAGTATTTT. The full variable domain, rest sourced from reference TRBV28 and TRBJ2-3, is DVKVTQSSRYLVKRTGEKVFLECVQDMDHENMFWYRQDPGLGLRLIYFSYDVKMKEKGDIPEGYSVSREKKERFSLILESASTNQTSMYLCASSPFSMSSGGPLDTQYFGPGTRLTVL.

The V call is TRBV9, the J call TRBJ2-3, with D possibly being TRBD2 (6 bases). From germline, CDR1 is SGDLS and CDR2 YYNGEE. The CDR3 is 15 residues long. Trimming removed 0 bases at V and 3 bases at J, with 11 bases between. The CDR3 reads CASSVGSGGTDTQYF. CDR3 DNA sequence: TGTGCCAGCAGCGTAGGTAGCGGAGGGACAGATACGCAGTATTTT.

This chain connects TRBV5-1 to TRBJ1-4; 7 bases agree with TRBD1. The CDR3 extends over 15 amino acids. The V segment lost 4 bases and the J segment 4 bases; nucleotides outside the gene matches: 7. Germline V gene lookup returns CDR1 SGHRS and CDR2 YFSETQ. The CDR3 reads CASSVGTELNEKLFF. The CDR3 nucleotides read TGCGCCAGCAGCGTCGGGACAGAACTTAATGAAAAACTGTTTTTT.

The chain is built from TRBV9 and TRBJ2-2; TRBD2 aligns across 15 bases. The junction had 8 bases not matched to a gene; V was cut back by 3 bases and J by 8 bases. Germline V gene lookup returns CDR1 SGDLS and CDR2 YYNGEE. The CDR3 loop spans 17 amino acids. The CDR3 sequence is CASSASLGTSGRGELFF. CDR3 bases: TGTGCCAGCAGCGCGAGTCTCGGGACTAGCGGGAGGGGGGAGCTGTTTTTT.

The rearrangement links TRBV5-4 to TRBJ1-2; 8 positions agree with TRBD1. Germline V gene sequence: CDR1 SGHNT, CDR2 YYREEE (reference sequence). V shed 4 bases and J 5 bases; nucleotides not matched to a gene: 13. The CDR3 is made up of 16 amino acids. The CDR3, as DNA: TGTGCCAGCAGCCCTCAGGGCCAGGGGGCGCGGTATGGCTACACCTTC. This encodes CASSPQGQGARYGYTF.

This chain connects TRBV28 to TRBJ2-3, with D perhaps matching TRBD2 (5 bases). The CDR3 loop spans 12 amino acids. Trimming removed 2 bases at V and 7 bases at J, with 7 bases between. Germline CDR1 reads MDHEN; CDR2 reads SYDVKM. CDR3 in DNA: TGTGCCAGCAGTTTACCCGGGAATACGCAGTATTTT. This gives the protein CASSLPGNTQYF.

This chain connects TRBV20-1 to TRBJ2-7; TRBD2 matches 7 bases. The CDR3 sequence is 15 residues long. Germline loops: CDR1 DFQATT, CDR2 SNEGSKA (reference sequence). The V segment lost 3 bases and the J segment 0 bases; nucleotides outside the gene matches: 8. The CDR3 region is CSASPGEGISYEQYF. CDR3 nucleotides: TGCAGTGCTAGCCCGGGGGAGGGGATCTCCTACGAGCAGTACTTC.

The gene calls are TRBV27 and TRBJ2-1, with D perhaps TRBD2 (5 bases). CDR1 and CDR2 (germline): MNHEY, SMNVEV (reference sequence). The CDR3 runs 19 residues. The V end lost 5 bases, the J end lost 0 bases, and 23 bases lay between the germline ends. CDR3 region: CASSQEPRAARSSYNEQFF. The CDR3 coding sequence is TGTGCCAGCAGTCAAGAGCCGAGAGCGGCGAGGAGCTCCTACAATGAGCAGTTCTTC.

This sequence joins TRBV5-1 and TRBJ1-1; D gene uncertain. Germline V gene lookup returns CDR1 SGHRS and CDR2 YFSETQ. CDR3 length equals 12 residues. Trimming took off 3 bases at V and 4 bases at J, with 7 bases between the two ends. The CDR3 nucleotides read TGCGCCAGCAGCTGGGAGGGCACTGAAGCTTTCTTT. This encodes CASSWEGTEAFF.

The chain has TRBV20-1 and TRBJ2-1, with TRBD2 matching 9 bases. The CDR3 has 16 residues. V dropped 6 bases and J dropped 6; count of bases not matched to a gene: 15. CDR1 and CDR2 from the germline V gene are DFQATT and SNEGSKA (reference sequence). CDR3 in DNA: TGCAGTGCCCCTCGTGGGGACATAGCGGGAGCCAATGAGCAGTTCTTC. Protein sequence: CSAPRGDIAGANEQFF.

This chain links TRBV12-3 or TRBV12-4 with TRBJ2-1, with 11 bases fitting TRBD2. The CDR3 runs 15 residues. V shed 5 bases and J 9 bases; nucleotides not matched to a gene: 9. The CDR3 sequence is CASSPLAGGPGEQFF. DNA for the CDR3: TGTGCCAGCAGTCCCTTAGCGGGGGGGCCCGGTGAGCAGTTCTTC.

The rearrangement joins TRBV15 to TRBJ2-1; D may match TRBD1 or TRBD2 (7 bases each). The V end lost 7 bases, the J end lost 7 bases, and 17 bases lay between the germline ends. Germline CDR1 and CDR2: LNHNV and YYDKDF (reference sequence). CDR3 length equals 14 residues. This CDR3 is CATTGGGPLNEQFF. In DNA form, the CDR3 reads TGTGCCACCACAGGGGGGGGACCCCTAAATGAGCAGTTCTTC.

CDR3 amino acids: CASSLELRKYNEQFF. As DNA, the CDR3 is TGTGCCAGCAGCTTAGAGTTACGCAAATACAATGAGCAGTTCTTC. V and J are TRBV7-6 and TRBJ2-1; no clear D gene. CDR1 is SGHVS and CDR2 is FNYEAQ in the germline V gene. The ends were cut back, 1 base at V and 4 bases at J, with 11 bases in the middle. The CDR3 loop spans 15 amino acids.